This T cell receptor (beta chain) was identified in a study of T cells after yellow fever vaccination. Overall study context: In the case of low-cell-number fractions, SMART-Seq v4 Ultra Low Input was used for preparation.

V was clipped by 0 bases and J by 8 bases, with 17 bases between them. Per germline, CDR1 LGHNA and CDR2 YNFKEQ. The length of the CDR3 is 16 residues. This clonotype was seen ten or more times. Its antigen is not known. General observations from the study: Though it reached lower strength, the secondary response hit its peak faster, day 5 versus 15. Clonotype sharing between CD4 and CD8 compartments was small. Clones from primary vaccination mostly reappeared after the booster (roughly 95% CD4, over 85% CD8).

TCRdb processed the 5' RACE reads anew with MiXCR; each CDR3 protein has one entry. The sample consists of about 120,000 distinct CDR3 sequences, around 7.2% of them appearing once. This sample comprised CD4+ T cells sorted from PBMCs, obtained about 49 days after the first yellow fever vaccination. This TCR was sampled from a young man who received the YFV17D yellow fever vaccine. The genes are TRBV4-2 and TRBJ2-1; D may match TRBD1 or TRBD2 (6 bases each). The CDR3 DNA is TGTGCCAGCAGCCAAGAGTGGGGGGCGCCTCTCCATGAGCAGTTCTTC. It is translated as CASSQEWGAPLHEQFF.